This TCR beta chain was documented in a study of regulatory T cells in long-lasting Graves disease. V was cut by 1 base and J by 4 bases, with 7 bases left in between. Germline loops: CDR1 MNHEY, CDR2 SMNVEV (reference sequence). The CDR3 consists of 13 residues. This clonotype appeared many times. Combining iRepertoire HTBI primers with Arm-PCR of CDR3 regions, the authors built TCR beta libraries. TCRdb reanalysed the multiplex PCR reads using MiXCR and keeps one entry per CDR3 protein. The sample records about 340,000 distinct CDR3 sequences, around 19% being singletons. This sample's time point: persistent/refractory GD, antithyroid drugs over 5 years with positive TRAb. RNA from PBMCs was the source of the TCR library.

The receptor was derived from a female donor with Graves disease. The source material was peripheral blood mononuclear cells (PBMCs), sampled when the disease was refractory, from a patient treated with antithyroid drugs. This rearrangement joins TRBV27 to TRBJ2-5; D gene ambiguous. This chain's CDR3 is CASSLLHGETQYF. The CDR3 nucleotides are TGTGCCAGCAGTTTATTGCACGGAGAGACCCAGTACTTC.